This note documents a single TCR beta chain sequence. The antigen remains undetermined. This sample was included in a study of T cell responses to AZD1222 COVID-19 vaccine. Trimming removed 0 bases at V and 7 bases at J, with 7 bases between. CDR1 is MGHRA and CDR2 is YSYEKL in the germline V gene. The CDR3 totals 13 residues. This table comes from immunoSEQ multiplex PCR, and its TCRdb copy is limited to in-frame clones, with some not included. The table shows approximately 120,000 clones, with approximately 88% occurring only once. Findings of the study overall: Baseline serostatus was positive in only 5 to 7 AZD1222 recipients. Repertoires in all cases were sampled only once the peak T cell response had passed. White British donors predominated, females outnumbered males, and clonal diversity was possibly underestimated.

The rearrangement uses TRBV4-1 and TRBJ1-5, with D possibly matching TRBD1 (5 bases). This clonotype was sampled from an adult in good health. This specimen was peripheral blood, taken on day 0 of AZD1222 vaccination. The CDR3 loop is CASSQDRGQPQHF. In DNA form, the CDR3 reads TGCGCCAGCAGCCAAGATAGGGGACAGCCCCAGCATTTT.